This T cell receptor (beta chain) was sequenced in a study of Ad26.COV2.S vaccination and SARS-CoV-2 variants. Method: immunoSEQ multiplex PCR; TCRdb's copy keeps in-frame clones and lacks some. The data show some 190,000 clones, with roughly 85% seen just once and approximately 6% held by the top ten. The trim removed 5 bases at V and 1 base at J, leaving 7 bases unmatched. This CDR3 has 17 amino acids. Germline V lookup: CDR1 LNHDA, CDR2 SQIVND (reference sequence). The chain recombines TRBV19 with TRBJ1-3; 11 bases fit TRBD1. The source is a human donor who had recovered from COVID-19. The material sequenced was peripheral blood, taken after recovery from COVID-19. The CDR3 region is CASSAMDRGRSGNTIYF. CDR3 DNA sequence: TGTGCCAGTAGTGCGATGGACAGGGGGCGATCTGGAAACACCATATATTTT.